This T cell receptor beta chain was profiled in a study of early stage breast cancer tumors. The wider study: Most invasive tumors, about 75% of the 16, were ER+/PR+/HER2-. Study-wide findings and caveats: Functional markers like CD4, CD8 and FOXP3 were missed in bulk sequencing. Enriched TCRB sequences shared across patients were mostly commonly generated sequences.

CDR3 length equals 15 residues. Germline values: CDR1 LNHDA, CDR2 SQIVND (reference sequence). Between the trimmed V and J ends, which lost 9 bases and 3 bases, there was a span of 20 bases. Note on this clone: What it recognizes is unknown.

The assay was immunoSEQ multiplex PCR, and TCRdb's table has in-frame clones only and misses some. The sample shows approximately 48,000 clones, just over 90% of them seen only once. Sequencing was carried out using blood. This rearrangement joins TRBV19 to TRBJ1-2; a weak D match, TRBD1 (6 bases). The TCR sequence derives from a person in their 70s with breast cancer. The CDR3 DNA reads TGTGCCAGCTCCCAGGGGCAGGGCGAATACTATGGCTACACCTTC. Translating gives CASSQGQGEYYGYTF.